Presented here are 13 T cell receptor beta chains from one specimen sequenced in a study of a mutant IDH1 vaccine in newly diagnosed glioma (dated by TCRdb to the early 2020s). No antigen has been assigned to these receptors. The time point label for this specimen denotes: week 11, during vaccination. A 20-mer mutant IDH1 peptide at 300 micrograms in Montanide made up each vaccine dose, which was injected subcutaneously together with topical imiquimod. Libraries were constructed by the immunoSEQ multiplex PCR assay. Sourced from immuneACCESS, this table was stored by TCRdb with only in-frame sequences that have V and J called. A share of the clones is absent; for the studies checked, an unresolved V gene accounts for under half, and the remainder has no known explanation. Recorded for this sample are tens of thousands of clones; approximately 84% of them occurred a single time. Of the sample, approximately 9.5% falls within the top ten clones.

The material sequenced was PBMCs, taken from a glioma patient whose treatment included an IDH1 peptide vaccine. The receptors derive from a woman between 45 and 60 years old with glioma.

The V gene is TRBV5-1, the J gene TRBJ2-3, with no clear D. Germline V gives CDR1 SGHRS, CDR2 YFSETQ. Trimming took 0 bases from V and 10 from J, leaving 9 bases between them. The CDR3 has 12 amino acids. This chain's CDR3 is CASSLERVPQYF. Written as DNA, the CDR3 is TGCGCCAGCAGCTTGGAAAGGGTTCCGCAGTATTTT.

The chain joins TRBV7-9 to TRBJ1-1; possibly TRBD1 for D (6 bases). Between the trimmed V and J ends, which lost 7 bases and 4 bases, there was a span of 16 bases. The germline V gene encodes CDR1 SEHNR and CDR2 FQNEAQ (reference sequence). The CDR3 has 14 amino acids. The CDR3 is CASTSLGGGTEAFF. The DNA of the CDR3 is TGTGCCAGCACCTCTTTAGGGGGTGGCACTGAAGCTTTCTTT.

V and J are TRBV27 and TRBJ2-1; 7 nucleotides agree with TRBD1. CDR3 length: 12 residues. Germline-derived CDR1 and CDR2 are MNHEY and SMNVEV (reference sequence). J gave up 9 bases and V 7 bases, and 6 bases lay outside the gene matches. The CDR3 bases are TGTGCCAGCAATACAGGGGTGGGTGAGCAGTTCTTC. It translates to CASNTGVGEQFF.

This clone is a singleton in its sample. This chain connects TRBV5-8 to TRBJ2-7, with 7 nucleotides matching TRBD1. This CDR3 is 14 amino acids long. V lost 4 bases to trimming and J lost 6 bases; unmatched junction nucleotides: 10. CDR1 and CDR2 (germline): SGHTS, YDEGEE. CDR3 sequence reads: CASSHETGYSEQYF. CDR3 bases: TGTGCCAGCAGCCATGAGACAGGGTACAGCGAGCAGTACTTC. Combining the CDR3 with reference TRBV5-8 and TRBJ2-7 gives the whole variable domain EAGVTQSPTHLIKTRGQQATLRCSPISGHTSVYWYQQALGLGLQFLLWYDEGEERNRGNFPPRFSGRQFPNYSSELNVNALELEDSALYLCASSHETGYSEQYFGPGTRLTVT.

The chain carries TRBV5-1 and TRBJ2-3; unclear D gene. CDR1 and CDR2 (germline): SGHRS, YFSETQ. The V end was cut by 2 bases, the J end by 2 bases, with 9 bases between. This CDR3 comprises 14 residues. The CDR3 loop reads CASSLSKSTDTQYF. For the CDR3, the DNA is TGCGCCAGCAGCTTAAGCAAGTCCACAGATACGCAGTATTTT.

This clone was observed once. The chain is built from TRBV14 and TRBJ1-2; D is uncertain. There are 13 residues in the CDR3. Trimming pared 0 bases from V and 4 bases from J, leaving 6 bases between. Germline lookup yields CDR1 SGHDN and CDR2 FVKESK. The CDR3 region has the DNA TGTGCCAGCAGCCAAGATTGGTCCTATGGCTACACCTTC. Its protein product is CASSQDWSYGYTF.

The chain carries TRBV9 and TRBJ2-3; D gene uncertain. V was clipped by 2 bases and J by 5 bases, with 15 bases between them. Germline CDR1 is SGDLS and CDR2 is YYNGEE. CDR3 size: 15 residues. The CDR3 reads CASSVVASREDTQYF. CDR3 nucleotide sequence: TGTGCCAGCAGCGTGGTGGCGTCTAGGGAAGATACGCAGTATTTT.

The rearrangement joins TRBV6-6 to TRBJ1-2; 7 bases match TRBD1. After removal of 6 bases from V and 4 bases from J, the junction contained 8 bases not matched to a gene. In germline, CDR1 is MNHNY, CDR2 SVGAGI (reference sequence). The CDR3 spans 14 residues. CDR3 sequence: CASRRGTDTYGYTF. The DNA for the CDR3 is TGTGCCAGCAGGAGGGGGACAGATACCTATGGCTACACCTTC.

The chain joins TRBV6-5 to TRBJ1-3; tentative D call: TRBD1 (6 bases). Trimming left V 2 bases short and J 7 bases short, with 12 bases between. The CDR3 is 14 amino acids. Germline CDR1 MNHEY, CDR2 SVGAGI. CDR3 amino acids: CASSYTGQSNTIYF. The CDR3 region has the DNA TGTGCCAGCAGTTACACTGGACAGTCGAACACCATATATTTT.

The CDR3 nucleotides read TGTGCCAGTAATCCCTCCGAGGGGGACGCCGCCATAGATACGCAGTATTTT. Translation gives CASNPSEGDAAIDTQYF. This chain uses TRBV27 with TRBJ2-3, with a tentative D call TRBD1 (6 bases). Looked up from germline, CDR1 is MNHEY and CDR2 is SMNVEV (reference sequence). V shed 9 bases and J shed 5 bases, with 27 bases lying between them. The CDR3 totals 17 residues.

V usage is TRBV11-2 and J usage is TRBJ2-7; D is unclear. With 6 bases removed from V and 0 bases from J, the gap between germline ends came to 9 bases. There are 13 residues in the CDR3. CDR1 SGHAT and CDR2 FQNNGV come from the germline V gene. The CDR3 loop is CASSSMGSYEQYF. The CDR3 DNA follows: TGTGCCAGCAGTTCGATGGGCTCCTACGAGCAGTACTTC.

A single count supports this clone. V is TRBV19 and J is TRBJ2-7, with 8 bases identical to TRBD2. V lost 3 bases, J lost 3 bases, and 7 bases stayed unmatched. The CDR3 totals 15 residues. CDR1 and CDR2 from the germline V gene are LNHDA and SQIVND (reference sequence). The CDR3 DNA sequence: TGTGCCAGTAGTATTTCCAGCGGGGGATTCTACGAGCAGTACTTC. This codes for CASSISSGGFYEQYF.

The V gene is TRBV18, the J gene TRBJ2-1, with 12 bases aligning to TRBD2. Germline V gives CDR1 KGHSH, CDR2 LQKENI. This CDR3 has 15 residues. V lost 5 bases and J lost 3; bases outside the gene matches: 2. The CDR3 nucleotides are TGTGCCAGCTCAGCTAGCGGGGGGGGCTACAATGAGCAGTTCTTC. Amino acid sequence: CASSASGGGYNEQFF.